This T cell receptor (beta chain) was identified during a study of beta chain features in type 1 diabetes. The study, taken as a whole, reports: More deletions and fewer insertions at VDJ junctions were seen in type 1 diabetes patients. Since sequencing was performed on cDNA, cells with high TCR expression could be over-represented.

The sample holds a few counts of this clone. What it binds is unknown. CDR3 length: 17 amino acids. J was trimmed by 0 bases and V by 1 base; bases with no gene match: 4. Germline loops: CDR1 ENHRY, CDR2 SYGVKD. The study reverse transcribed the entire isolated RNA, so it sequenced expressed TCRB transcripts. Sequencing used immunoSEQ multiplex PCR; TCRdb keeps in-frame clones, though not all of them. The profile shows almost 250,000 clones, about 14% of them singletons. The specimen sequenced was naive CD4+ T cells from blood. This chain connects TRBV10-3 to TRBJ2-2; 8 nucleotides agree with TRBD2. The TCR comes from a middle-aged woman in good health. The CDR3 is CAISEWGGGPNTGELFF. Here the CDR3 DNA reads TGTGCCATCAGTGAGTGGGGCGGGGGGCCGAACACCGGGGAGCTGTTTTTT.